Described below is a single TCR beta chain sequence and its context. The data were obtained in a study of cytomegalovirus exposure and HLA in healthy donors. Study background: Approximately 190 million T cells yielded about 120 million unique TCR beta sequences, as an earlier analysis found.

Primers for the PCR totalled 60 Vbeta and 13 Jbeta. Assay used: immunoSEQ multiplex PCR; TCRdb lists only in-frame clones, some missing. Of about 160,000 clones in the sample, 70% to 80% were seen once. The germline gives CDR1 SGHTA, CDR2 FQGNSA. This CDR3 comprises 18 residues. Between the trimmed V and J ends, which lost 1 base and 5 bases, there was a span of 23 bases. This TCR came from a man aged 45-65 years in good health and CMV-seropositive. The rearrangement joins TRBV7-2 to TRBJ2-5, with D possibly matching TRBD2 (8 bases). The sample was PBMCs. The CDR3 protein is CASSLEGAGGALVETQYF. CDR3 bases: TGTGCCAGCAGCTTAGAGGGGGCCGGGGGGGCCCTAGTGGAGACCCAGTACTTC.